The 31 T cell receptor beta chains presented below share a single source sample, sequenced in a study of blood T cell repertoires in COVID-19 (TCRdb year 2020). Library preparation employed the immunoSEQ multiplex PCR assay. TCRdb mirrors the immuneACCESS table, restricted to in-frame sequences. Some clones are absent from its copies; in checked studies, under half trace to an unresolved V gene, and the reason for the others is unknown. This sample has 250,000 to 300,000 clones in its table, and approximately 90% of those were observed once. Of the sample, 0.9% to 1% is held by the ten largest clones. Specimen: peripheral blood. Receptor source: a woman between 40 and 55 years old who had recovered from COVID-19.

This rearrangement joins TRBV30 to TRBJ2-7; TRBD2 matches 11 bases. V was pared by 5 bases and J by 0 bases, with 6 bases of the junction left unmatched. Looked up from germline, CDR1 is GTSNPN and CDR2 is SVGIG (reference sequence). This CDR3 contains 15 residues. The CDR3 nucleotides read TGTGCCTGGGCGGGTAGCGGGAGGGGCTCCTACGAGCAGTACTTC. The encoded protein is CAWAGSGRGSYEQYF.

The rearrangement links TRBV9 to TRBJ2-1; 11 nucleotides align to TRBD2. The CDR3 runs 16 residues. Losses at the gene ends were 4 bases for V and 4 bases for J; bases not matched to a gene: 7. Per germline, CDR1 SGDLS and CDR2 YYNGEE. The CDR3 DNA reads TGTGCCAGCAGCCTTAGCGGGGGGGCACTTTACAATGAGCAGTTCTTC. This sequence encodes CASSLSGGALYNEQFF.

A single count supports this clone. J is TRBJ1-1 and V is TRBV11-3, with a possible D match to TRBD1 (6 bases). The V gene's germline CDR1 is SGHNT and CDR2 YENEEA. This CDR3 spans 16 amino acids. The V end lost 5 bases, the J end lost 1 base, and 17 bases lay between the germline ends. As DNA, the CDR3 is TGTGCCAGCAGCCCCCACAGGGACCCGCGGAACACTGAAGCTTTCTTT. This encodes CASSPHRDPRNTEAFF. The full variable domain, with the rest looked up from reference TRBV11-3 and TRBJ1-1, is EAGVVQSPRYKIIEKKQPVAFWCNPISGHNTLYWYLQNLGQGPELLIRYENEEAVDDSQLPKDRFSAERLKGVDSTLKIQPAELGDSAVYLCASSPHRDPRNTEAFFGQGTRLTVV.

The CDR3 reads CASSLGELAFF. Here the CDR3 DNA reads TGTGCCAGCAGCTTGGGGGAGTTGGCTTTCTTT. The chain joins TRBV5-4 to TRBJ1-1; no reliable D call. V lost 0 bases and J 11 bases, leaving 8 bases between the germline ends. This CDR3 comprises 11 residues. Looked up from germline, CDR1 is SGHNT and CDR2 is YYREEE (reference sequence).

The chain joins TRBV6-2 or TRBV6-3 to TRBJ2-7; 14 positions match TRBD2. Germline-derived CDR1 and CDR2 are MNHEY and SVGEGT. The CDR3 runs 19 residues. With 2 bases clipped from V and 5 bases from J, the junction kept 14 bases outside the gene matches. CDR3 sequence reads: CASSYPGTSGSGSLHEQYF. CDR3 in DNA: TGTGCCAGCAGTTACCCTGGGACTAGCGGGAGTGGTTCCCTCCACGAGCAGTACTTC.

The genes are TRBV5-1 and TRBJ1-4; the D gene is possibly TRBD1 (5 bases). The germline V gene encodes CDR1 SGHRS and CDR2 YFSETQ. CDR3 size: 12 residues. Trimming left V 4 bases short and J 12 bases short, with 13 bases between. The CDR3 region has the DNA TGCGCCAGCAGCCCCCAACAAGGGGAACTGTTTTTT. Amino acid sequence: CASSPQQGELFF.

The chain links TRBV5-5 to TRBJ1-4; D unresolved. V was pared by 2 bases and J by 0 bases, with 8 bases between. The germline CDR1 and CDR2 sequences are SGHKS and YYEKEE (reference sequence). CDR3 length equals 15 residues. In nucleotides, the CDR3 is TGTGCCAGCAGCTTCGTGGCTGCAACTAATGAAAAACTGTTTTTT. Translating gives CASSFVAATNEKLFF.

Turning to this clone: One end of the junction fails to match germline, which may point to a read error. V and J are TRBV5-4 and TRBJ2-1; TRBD2 agrees at 11 bases. Germline CDR1 SGHNT, CDR2 YYREEE (reference sequence). This CDR3 has 13 amino acids. The CDR3 DNA reads as TGTGCCAGCAGCCTAGCGGGAGGTATTCCGTCGGTCTTC. It encodes CASSLAGGIPSVF. Full variable domain (remainder filled in from reference TRBV5-4 and TRBJ2-1): ETGVTQSPTHLIKTRGQQVTLRCSSQSGHNTVSWYQQALGQGPQFIFQYYREEENGRGNFPPRFSGLQFPNYSSELNVNALELDDSALYLCASSLAGGIPSVFGPGTRLTVL.

This clone was seen just once. The chain has TRBV13 and TRBJ2-5; TRBD2 matches 7 bases. The CDR3 sequence is 14 residues long. The V segment lost 5 bases and the J segment 1 base; nucleotides outside the gene matches: 4. Looked up from germline, CDR1 is PRHDT and CDR2 is FYEKMQ (reference sequence). This CDR3 reads CASSQTSRQETQYF. The DNA of the CDR3 is TGTGCCAGCAGCCAGACTAGCCGCCAAGAGACCCAGTACTTC.

This chain uses TRBV2 with TRBJ2-7; TRBD1 matches at 10 bases. CDR3 length: 15 amino acids. Germline V CDR1 and CDR2: SNHLY, FYNNEI. V gave up 6 bases and J gave up 2 bases; unmatched junction bases: 7. The CDR3 bases are TGTGCCAGCAGAGGGGGGGACAGGGGAACCTACGAGCAGTACTTC. Amino acid sequence: CASRGGDRGTYEQYF.

The chain recombines TRBV6-1 with TRBJ1-2; D not certain. Germline CDR1 reads MNHNS; CDR2 reads SASEGT. The germline V and J ends were trimmed by 8 bases and 8 bases, with 21 bases remaining between them. The CDR3 is 14 residues long. In DNA, the CDR3 is TGTGCCAGCCTTCCCGACGGCGCCTCGGAGGGCTACACCTTC. Its protein product is CASLPDGASEGYTF.

The table lists this clone with a count of one. This chain joins TRBV6-6 and TRBJ2-7; a possible D gene is TRBD2 (5 bases). The ends were cut back, 7 bases at V and 4 bases at J, with 20 bases in the middle. CDR3 length equals 15 residues. Germline lookup yields CDR1 MNHNY and CDR2 SVGAGI (reference sequence). The CDR3 protein is CASTPVLRVGYEQYF. CDR3 nucleotides: TGTGCCAGCACCCCGGTTTTGCGGGTGGGGTACGAGCAGTACTTC.

The chain recombines TRBV5-4 with TRBJ2-5; 11 positions agree with TRBD2. Trimming at V came to 4 bases and at J to 2 bases, leaving 7 bases not matched to a gene. CDR1 and CDR2 from the germline V gene are SGHNT and YYREEE (reference sequence). This CDR3 has 16 residues. The chain's CDR3 is CASSPGTSGLQETQYF. CDR3 bases: TGTGCCAGCAGCCCTGGGACTAGCGGCTTACAAGAGACCCAGTACTTC.

This chain joins TRBV18 and TRBJ1-2; D might be TRBD1 (5 bases). The germline CDR1 and CDR2 sequences are KGHSH and LQKENI. Trimming pared 0 bases from V and 4 bases from J, leaving 12 bases between. CDR3 length equals 15 residues. The CDR3 reads CASSPPSGQGYGYTF. CDR3 nucleotides: TGTGCCAGCTCACCACCGTCCGGGCAGGGCTATGGCTACACCTTC.

This clone was counted between two and nine times. The J gene is TRBJ1-2, the V gene TRBV3-1 (or the pseudogene TRBV3-2); 7 nucleotides match TRBD1. Germline CDR1 is LGHDT and CDR2 is YNNKEL (reference sequence). CDR3 length equals 13 residues. V lost 3 bases and J lost 8; bases outside the gene matches: 6. The DNA of the CDR3 is TGTGCCAGCAGCCACCAGGGGGAAGGAGGCTACACCTTC. This codes for CASSHQGEGGYTF.

The gene calls are TRBV19 and TRBJ2-3; 8 bases map to TRBD2. The CDR3 spans 14 residues. After removal of 1 base from V and 8 bases from J, the junction contained 5 bases not matched to a gene. Germline V CDR1 and CDR2: LNHDA, SQIVND (reference sequence). DNA for the CDR3: TGTGCCAGTAGTATAGCGGGAGGGCAGGGTACGCAGTATTTT. Its translation is CASSIAGGQGTQYF.

The chain has TRBV18 and TRBJ1-5; 11 bases map to TRBD1. V trimming: 4 bases; J trimming: 2 bases; junction bases outside the gene matches: 1. The germline gives CDR1 KGHSH, CDR2 LQKENI. This CDR3 spans 15 amino acids. CDR3 coding DNA: TGTGCCAGCTCACGGACAGGGGGCGGCAATCAGCCCCAGCATTTT. Its translation: CASSRTGGGNQPQHF.

The chain couples TRBV4-2 to TRBJ2-5; 12 nucleotides line up with TRBD2. V was clipped by 4 bases and J by 1 base; unmatched bases: 4. CDR1 LGHNA and CDR2 YNFKEQ come from the germline V gene. The CDR3 sequence is 16 residues long. The CDR3 spells CASSPRTSGTQETQYF. The CDR3 DNA reads TGTGCCAGCAGCCCCCGGACTAGCGGGACCCAAGAGACCCAGTACTTC.

The chain carries TRBV7-2 and TRBJ2-1; 13 nucleotides agree with TRBD2. V lost 5 bases to trimming and J lost 9 bases; unmatched junction nucleotides: 13. The CDR3 has 17 residues. Per the germline V gene, CDR1 is SGHTA and CDR2 is FQGNSA. The CDR3 loop is CASSGNRGLAGEGEQFF. CDR3 nucleotides: TGTGCCAGCAGCGGCAACCGCGGACTAGCGGGAGAGGGTGAGCAGTTCTTC.

This sequence joins TRBV18 and TRBJ1-1, with D possibly TRBD1 on 5 matching bases. V gave up 2 bases and J gave up 2 bases, with 9 bases separating them. This CDR3 spans 14 amino acids. Germline CDR1 and CDR2: KGHSH and LQKENI. CDR3 in amino acids: CASSPGGANTEAFF. CDR3 DNA: TGTGCCAGCTCACCAGGTGGGGCCAACACTGAAGCTTTCTTT. Based on the CDR3 plus reference TRBV18 and TRBJ1-1, the full variable domain is NAGVMQNPRHLVRRRGQEARLRCSPMKGHSHVYWYRQLPEEGLKFMVYLQKENIIDESGMPKERFSAEFPKEGPSILRIQQVVRGDSAAYFCASSPGGANTEAFFGQGTRLTVV.

The CDR3 spells CASSQGPGYGYTF. The CDR3 DNA is TGTGCCAGCAGCCAGGGTCCTGGCTATGGCTACACCTTC. The chain links TRBV12-3 or TRBV12-4 to TRBJ1-2; possibly TRBD1 for D (5 bases). Trimming removed 6 bases at V and 4 bases at J, with 12 bases between. There are 13 residues in the CDR3.

J is TRBJ2-7 and V is TRBV6-1; 12 positions match TRBD2. CDR3 length: 16 residues. Germline-derived CDR1 and CDR2 are MNHNS and SASEGT. V was clipped by 3 bases and J by 5 bases; unmatched bases: 8. The chain's CDR3 is CASSDLLAGGVHEQYF. Here the CDR3 DNA reads TGTGCCAGCAGTGATCTCCTAGCGGGAGGGGTCCACGAGCAGTACTTC.

This chain joins TRBV11-2 and TRBJ1-5; the match to TRBD1 covers 8 bases. CDR3 size: 16 residues. V shed 5 bases and J 4 bases; nucleotides not matched to a gene: 10. Germline CDR1 reads SGHAT; CDR2 reads FQNNGV. CDR3 region: CASSLPQGAGNQPQHF. The CDR3 DNA sequence: TGTGCCAGCAGCCTACCCCAGGGGGCGGGAAATCAGCCCCAGCATTTT. The whole variable domain, remainder taken from reference TRBV11-2 and TRBJ1-5, is EAGVAQSPRYKIIEKRQSVAFWCNPISGHATLYWYQQILGQGPKLLIQFQNNGVVDDSQLPKDRFSAERLKGVDSTLKIQPAKLEDSAVYLCASSLPQGAGNQPQHFGDGTRLSIL.

J is TRBJ2-7 and V is TRBV7-3; D is perhaps TRBD1 (6 bases). V was cut by 5 bases and J by 0 bases, with 8 bases left in between. CDR3 size: 13 residues. From germline, CDR1 is SGHTA and CDR2 FQGTGA. As DNA, the CDR3 is TGTGCCAGCAGCGGGGGCGGCTCCTACGAGCAGTACTTC. This gives the protein CASSGGGSYEQYF.

The chain carries TRBV19 and TRBJ1-2; 8 nucleotides line up with TRBD1. CDR1 LNHDA and CDR2 SQIVND come from the germline V gene (reference sequence). This CDR3 contains 15 residues. The V segment lost 9 bases and the J segment 4 bases; nucleotides outside the gene matches: 13. CDR3 in DNA: TGTGCCAGCGGACGCCCGGGACAGGATTTCTATGGCTACACCTTC. It codes for CASGRPGQDFYGYTF. Filled out from reference TRBV19 and TRBJ1-2, the complete variable domain reads DGGITQSPKYLFRKEGQNVTLSCEQNLNHDAMYWYRQDPGQGLRLIYYSQIVNDFQKGDIAEGYSVSREKKESFPLTVTSAQKNPTAFYLCASGRPGQDFYGYTFGSGTRLTVV.

This chain links TRBV7-3 with TRBJ2-2, with 8 bases aligning to TRBD2. This CDR3 has 16 residues. Germline CDR1 reads SGHTA; CDR2 reads FQGTGA. V shed 5 bases and J 5 bases; nucleotides not matched to a gene: 10. DNA for the CDR3: TGTGCCAGCAGCCCCCCGGGACTAGTGGGGACCGGGGAGCTGTTTTTT. Encoded protein: CASSPPGLVGTGELFF.

As regards this clone: Other nucleotide sequences from this sample produce the same CDR3. The rearrangement uses TRBV30 and TRBJ1-5, with D possibly being TRBD1 (6 bases). The CDR3 contains 13 residues. Germline CDR1 reads GTSNPN; CDR2 reads SVGIG (reference sequence). The ends were cut back, 0 bases at V and 7 bases at J, with 10 bases in the middle. The CDR3 nucleotides are TGTGCCTGGAGTGTCCAGGGGAGCCAGCCCCAGCATTTT. It encodes CAWSVQGSQPQHF.

The chain links TRBV7-2 to TRBJ2-1; 8 nucleotides agree with TRBD1. The CDR3 is 16 amino acids. Germline trimming cut 0 bases from V and 0 bases from J; bases unmatched to any gene: 1. Germline assignment: CDR1 SGHTA and CDR2 FQGNSA. The CDR3 nucleotides are TGTGCCAGCAGCTTAGCGGGACAGGCCTCCTACAATGAGCAGTTCTTC. Its translation: CASSLAGQASYNEQFF.

The chain couples TRBV19 to TRBJ2-7; D gene uncertain. Per germline, CDR1 LNHDA and CDR2 SQIVND (reference sequence). The V end lost 1 base, the J end lost 3 bases, and 13 bases lay between the germline ends. This CDR3 has 15 residues. CDR3: CASSIAPGRLYEQYF. The CDR3 DNA reads TGTGCCAGTAGTATAGCCCCCGGCAGACTCTACGAGCAGTACTTC.

The V call is TRBV14, the J call TRBJ1-2, with a weak D call TRBD1 (5 bases). This CDR3 comprises 15 residues. Trimming took 4 bases from V and 0 from J, leaving 12 bases between them. Germline V gene lookup returns CDR1 SGHDN and CDR2 FVKESK. The CDR3 coding sequence is TGTGCCAGCAGCCCCCTTTCAGGGCCTAACTATGGCTACACCTTC. This gives the protein CASSPLSGPNYGYTF.

The gene calls are TRBV10-3 and TRBJ2-2; 8 bases fit TRBD2. The ends lost 4 bases at V and 6 bases at J; junction bases unmatched: 10. There are 16 residues in the CDR3. Germline values: CDR1 ENHRY, CDR2 SYGVKD. The CDR3 DNA follows: TGTGCCATCAGTGCCCTCGGGGGACTAGGGTCCGGGGAGCTGTTTTTT. Its translation is CAISALGGLGSGELFF.